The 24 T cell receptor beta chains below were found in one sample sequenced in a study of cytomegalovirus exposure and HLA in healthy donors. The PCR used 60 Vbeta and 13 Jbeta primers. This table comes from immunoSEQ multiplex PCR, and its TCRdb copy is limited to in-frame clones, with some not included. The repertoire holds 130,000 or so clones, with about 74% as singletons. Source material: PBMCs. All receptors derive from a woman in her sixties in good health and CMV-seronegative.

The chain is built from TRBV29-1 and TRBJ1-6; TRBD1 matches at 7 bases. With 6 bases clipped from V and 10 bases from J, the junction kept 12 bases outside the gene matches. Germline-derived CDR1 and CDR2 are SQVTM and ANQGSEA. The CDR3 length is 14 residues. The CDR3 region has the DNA TGCAGCGTCCTTACAGGGGACGGTGACTCACCCCTCCACTTT. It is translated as CSVLTGDGDSPLHF.

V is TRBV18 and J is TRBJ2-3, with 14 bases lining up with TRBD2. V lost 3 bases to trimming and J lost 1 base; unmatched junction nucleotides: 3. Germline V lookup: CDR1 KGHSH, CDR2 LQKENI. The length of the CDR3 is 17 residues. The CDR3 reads CASSPQGLAGGTDTQYF. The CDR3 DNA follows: TGTGCCAGCTCACCGCAGGGACTAGCGGGAGGCACAGATACGCAGTATTTT.

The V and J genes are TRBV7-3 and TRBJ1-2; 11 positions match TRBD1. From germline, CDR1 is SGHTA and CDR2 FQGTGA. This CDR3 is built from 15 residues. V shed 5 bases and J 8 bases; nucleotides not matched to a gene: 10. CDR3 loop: CASSQEDRGPIGYTF. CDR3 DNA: TGTGCCAGCAGCCAAGAGGACAGGGGGCCGATCGGCTACACCTTC.

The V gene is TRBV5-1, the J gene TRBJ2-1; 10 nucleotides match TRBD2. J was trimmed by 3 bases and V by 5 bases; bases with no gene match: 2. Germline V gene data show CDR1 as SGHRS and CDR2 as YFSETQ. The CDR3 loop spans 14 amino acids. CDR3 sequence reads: CASRGTSDYNEQFF. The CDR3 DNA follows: TGCGCCAGCAGGGGGACTAGCGACTACAATGAGCAGTTCTTC.

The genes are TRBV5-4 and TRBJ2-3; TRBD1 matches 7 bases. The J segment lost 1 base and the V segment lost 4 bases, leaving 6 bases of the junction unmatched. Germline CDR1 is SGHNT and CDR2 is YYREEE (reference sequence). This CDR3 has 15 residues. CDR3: CASSRRDSRTDTQYF. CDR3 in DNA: TGTGCCAGCAGCCGCCGGGACAGCCGCACAGATACGCAGTATTTT.

The CDR3 loop reads CASSLLGQGQSSYEQYF. The CDR3 region has the DNA TGTGCCAGCAGTTTGTTAGGCCAGGGACAGAGCTCCTACGAGCAGTACTTC. The chain couples TRBV28 to TRBJ2-7, with 7 positions matching TRBD1. V lost 3 bases to trimming and J lost 0 bases; unmatched junction nucleotides: 11. In germline, CDR1 is MDHEN, CDR2 SYDVKM. The CDR3 runs to 17 residues.

CDR3 in amino acids: CAWSRSSGRGSPLHF. CDR3 DNA: TGTGCCTGGAGCAGGAGCAGCGGACGTGGATCACCCCTCCACTTT. The V gene is TRBV30, the J gene TRBJ1-6; D is uncertain. V lost 3 bases and J 10 bases, leaving 19 bases between the germline ends. This CDR3 region has 15 residues. Germline V gene sequence: CDR1 GTSNPN, CDR2 SVGIG (reference sequence).

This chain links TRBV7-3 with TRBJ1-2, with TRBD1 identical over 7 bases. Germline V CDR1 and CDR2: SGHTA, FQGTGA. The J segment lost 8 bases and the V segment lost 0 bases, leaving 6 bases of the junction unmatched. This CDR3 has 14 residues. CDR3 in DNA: TGTGCCAGCAGCTTAACGAACACAGGGGAGGGCTACACCTTC. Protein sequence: CASSLTNTGEGYTF. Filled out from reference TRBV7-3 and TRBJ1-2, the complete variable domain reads GAGVSQTPSNKVTEKGKYVELRCDPISGHTALYWYRQSLGQGPEFLIYFQGTGAADDSGLPNDRFFAVRPEGSVSTLKIQRTERGDSAVYLCASSLTNTGEGYTFGSGTRLTVV.

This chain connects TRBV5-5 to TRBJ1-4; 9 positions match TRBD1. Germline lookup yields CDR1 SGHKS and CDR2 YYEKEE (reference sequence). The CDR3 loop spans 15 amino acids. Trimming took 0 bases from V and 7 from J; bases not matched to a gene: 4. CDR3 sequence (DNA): TGTGCCAGCAGCTTGGGCGGGACAGGGTTTGAAAAACTGTTTTTT. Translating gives CASSLGGTGFEKLFF. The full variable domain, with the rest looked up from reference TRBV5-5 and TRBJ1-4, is DAGVTQSPTHLIKTRGQQVTLRCSPISGHKSVSWYQQVLGQGPQFIFQYYEKEERGRGNFPDRFSARQFPNYSSELNVNALLLGDSALYLCASSLGGTGFEKLFFGSGTQLSVL.

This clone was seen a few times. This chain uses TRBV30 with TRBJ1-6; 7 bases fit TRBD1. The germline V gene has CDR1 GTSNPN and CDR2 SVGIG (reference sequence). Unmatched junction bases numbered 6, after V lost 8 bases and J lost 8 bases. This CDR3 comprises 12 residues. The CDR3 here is CARNRGDSPLHF. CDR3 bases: TGTGCCCGTAACAGGGGTGATTCACCCCTCCACTTT.

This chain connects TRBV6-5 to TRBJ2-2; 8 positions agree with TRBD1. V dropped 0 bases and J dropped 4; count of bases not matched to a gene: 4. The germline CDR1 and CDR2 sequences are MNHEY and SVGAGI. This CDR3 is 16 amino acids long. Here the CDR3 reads CASSYSGRGRTGELFF. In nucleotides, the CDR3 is TGTGCCAGCAGTTACTCAGGCAGGGGGCGCACCGGGGAGCTGTTTTTT.

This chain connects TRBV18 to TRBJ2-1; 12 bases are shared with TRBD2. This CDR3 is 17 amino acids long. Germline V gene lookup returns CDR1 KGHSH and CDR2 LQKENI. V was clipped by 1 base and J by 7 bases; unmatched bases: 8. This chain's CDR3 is CASSPRTSGNPLNEQFF. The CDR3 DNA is TGTGCCAGCTCACCACGGACTAGCGGGAATCCTTTGAATGAGCAGTTCTTC.

The CDR3 sequence is CRARGVLDEQFF. CDR3 sequence (DNA): TGCAGGGCCAGGGGGGTTTTGGATGAGCAGTTCTTC. The rearrangement uses TRBV29-1 and TRBJ2-1; a weak D match, TRBD1 (7 bases). CDR1 is SQVTM and CDR2 is ANQGSEA in the germline V gene. This CDR3 contains 12 residues.

In DNA, the CDR3 is TGTGCCACCAGCAGAGGTCGGTTCCAAGAGACCCAGTACTTC. Protein product: CATSRGRFQETQYF. The chain has TRBV15 and TRBJ2-5; the D is unclear. Trimming took off 1 base at V and 1 base at J, with 7 bases between the two ends. Germline CDR1 reads LNHNV; CDR2 reads YYDKDF (reference sequence). This CDR3 is built from 14 residues.

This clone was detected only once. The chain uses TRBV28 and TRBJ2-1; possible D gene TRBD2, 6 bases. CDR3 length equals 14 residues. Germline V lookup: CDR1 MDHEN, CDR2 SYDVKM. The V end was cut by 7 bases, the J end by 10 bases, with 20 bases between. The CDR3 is CASTLTDYTTEQFF. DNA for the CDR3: TGTGCCAGCACCCTTACGGACTACACGACCGAGCAGTTCTTC.

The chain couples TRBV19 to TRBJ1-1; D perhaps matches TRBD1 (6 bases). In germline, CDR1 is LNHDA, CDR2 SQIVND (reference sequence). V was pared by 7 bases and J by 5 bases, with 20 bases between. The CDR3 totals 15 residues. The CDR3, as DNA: TGTGCCAGTACCGGGGGGCCGGGGGCAGGAACTGAAGCTTTCTTT. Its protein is CASTGGPGAGTEAFF.

The CDR3 loop is CASSWGLAGISYNEQFF. CDR3 nucleotide sequence: TGCGCCAGCAGCTGGGGACTAGCGGGCATATCCTACAATGAGCAGTTCTTC. The chain uses TRBV5-1 and TRBJ2-1; 12 bases match TRBD2. The CDR3 is 17 residues long. V trimming: 3 bases; J trimming: 1 base; junction bases outside the gene matches: 5. In germline, CDR1 is SGHRS, CDR2 YFSETQ. Full variable domain (rest looked up from reference TRBV5-1 and TRBJ2-1): KAGVTQTPRYLIKTRGQQVTLSCSPISGHRSVSWYQQTPGQGLQFLFEYFSETQRNKGNFPGRFSGRQFSNSRSEMNVSTLELGDSALYLCASSWGLAGISYNEQFFGPGTRLTVL.

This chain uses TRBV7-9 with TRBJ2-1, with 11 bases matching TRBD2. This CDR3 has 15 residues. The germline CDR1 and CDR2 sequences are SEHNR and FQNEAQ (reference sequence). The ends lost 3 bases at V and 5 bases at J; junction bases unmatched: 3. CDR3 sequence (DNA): TGTGCCAGCAGCTTGGGACTAGCGGAACACAATGAGCAGTTCTTC. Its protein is CASSLGLAEHNEQFF.

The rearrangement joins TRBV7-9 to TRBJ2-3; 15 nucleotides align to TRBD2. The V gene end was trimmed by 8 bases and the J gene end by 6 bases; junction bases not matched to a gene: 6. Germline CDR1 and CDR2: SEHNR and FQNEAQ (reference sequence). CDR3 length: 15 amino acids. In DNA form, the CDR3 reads TGTGCCAGCGGGAGGACTAGCGGGAGGGCGGATACGCAGTATTTT. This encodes CASGRTSGRADTQYF.

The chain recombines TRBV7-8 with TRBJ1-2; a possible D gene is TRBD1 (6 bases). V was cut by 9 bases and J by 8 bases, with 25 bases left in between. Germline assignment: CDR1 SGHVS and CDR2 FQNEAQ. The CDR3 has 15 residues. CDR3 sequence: CASTPKRQDILGYTF. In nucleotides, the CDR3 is TGTGCCAGTACCCCAAAGAGACAGGACATTCTAGGCTACACCTTC.

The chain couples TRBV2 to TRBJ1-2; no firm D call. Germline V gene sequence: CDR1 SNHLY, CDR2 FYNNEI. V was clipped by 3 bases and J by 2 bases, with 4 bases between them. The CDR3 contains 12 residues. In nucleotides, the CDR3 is TGTGCCAGCAGTGACCTAAACTATGGCTACACCTTC. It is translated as CASSDLNYGYTF.

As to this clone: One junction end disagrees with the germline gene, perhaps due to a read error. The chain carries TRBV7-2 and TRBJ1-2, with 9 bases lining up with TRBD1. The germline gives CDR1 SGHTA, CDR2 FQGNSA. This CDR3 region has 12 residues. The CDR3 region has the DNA TGTGCCAGCAGCGCATACAGGGGGCATAGCGCCTTC. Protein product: CASSAYRGHSAF.

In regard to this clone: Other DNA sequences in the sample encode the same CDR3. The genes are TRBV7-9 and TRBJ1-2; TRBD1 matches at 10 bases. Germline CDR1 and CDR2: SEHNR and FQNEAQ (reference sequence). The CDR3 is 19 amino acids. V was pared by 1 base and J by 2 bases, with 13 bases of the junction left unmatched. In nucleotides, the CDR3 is TGTGCCAGCAGCTTAGGACAGGGGGCGTCGACGTTAGCCAACTATGGCTACACCTTC. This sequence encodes CASSLGQGASTLANYGYTF. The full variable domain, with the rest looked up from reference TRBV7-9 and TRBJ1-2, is DTGVSQNPRHKITKRGQNVTFRCDPISEHNRLYWYRQTLGQGPEFLTYFQNEAQLEKSRLLSDRFSAERPKGSFSTLEIQRTEQGDSAMYLCASSLGQGASTLANYGYTFGSGTRLTVV.

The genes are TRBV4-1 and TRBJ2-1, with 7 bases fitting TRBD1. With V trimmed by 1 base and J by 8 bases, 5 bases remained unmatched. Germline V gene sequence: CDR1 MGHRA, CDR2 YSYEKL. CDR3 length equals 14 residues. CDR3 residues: CASSQGDSRHEQFF. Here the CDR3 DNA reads TGCGCCAGCAGCCAAGGGGACAGTAGACATGAGCAGTTCTTC.